This T cell receptor (beta chain) was found in a study of cytomegalovirus exposure and HLA in healthy donors. Clones were read by immunoSEQ multiplex PCR, and TCRdb kept only the in-frame ones, dropping some. The data show over 120,000 clones, roughly 87% seen once. Study-level points and caveats: It was fewer than 200 TCR beta chains that were listed as cytomegalovirus-associated.

CDR3 size: 14 residues. Germline V gene sequence: CDR1 MDHEN, CDR2 SYDVKM. V shed 2 bases and J shed 1 base, with 8 bases lying between them. On this clone: No antigen is known for it.

The chain employs TRBV28 and TRBJ1-1; D gene uncertain. What was sequenced was PBMCs. The sequence was obtained from a man aged 18 to 29 in good health and CMV-seropositive. The CDR3 DNA reads as TGTGCCAGCAGTTTAGAGGTTCGGAACACTGAAGCTTTCTTT. This translates into CASSLEVRNTEAFF.